Following are 9 T cell receptor beta chains from one sample sequenced in a study of blood T cell repertoires in COVID-19. Method: immunoSEQ multiplex PCR; TCRdb's copy keeps in-frame clones and lacks some. The repertoire has around 100,000 clones, around 88% of them found once; the top ten carry roughly 5%. Specimen: peripheral blood. Receptor source: a human donor in a cohort sampled during active COVID-19.

J is TRBJ1-5 and V is TRBV7-8; TRBD1 is a possible D gene (5 bases). The CDR3 spans 14 residues. Germline CDR1 and CDR2: SGHVS and FQNEAQ. The ends were cut back, 0 bases at V and 8 bases at J, with 11 bases in the middle. The CDR3, as DNA: TGTGCCAGCAGCTTAGCCAGGGCGACGGAGCCCCAGCATTTT. This sequence encodes CASSLARATEPQHF.

Regarding this clone: The junction differs from germline at one of its ends, possibly a read error. V is TRBV10-3 and J is TRBJ2-6; TRBD2 aligns across 8 bases. The length of the CDR3 is 13 residues. CDR1 is ENHRY and CDR2 is SYGVKD in the germline V gene. CDR3 in amino acids: CASNSGGANVPTF. The CDR3 coding sequence is TGTGCCTCCAACTCGGGAGGGGCCAACGTCCCGACTTTC.

The CDR3 region is CSAIQGSEQYF. The DNA for the CDR3 is TGCAGTGCTATCCAGGGGAGCGAGCAGTACTTC. This chain connects TRBV20-1 to TRBJ2-7, with D perhaps TRBD1 (6 bases). Deletions cut 4 bases from V and 6 bases from J, with 10 bases between. Germline CDR1 reads DFQATT; CDR2 reads SNEGSKA (reference sequence). This CDR3 spans 11 amino acids.

This chain's CDR3 is CASSLGGEDEQFF. The CDR3 nucleotides read TGCGCCAGCAGCTTAGGGGGAGAGGATGAGCAGTTCTTC. The chain has TRBV5-1 and TRBJ2-1; the D gene is possibly TRBD1 (6 bases). Trimming cost V 2 bases and J 8 bases, with 11 bases left between them. This CDR3 contains 13 residues. Germline-derived CDR1 and CDR2 are SGHRS and YFSETQ.

This clone was observed a few times. J is TRBJ1-1 and V is TRBV28, with D possibly being TRBD1 (5 bases). The CDR3 spans 14 residues. Germline V gene data show CDR1 as MDHEN and CDR2 as SYDVKM. V lost 5 bases and J 5 bases, leaving 15 bases between the germline ends. This CDR3 reads CASSLPGGGTEAFF. The CDR3 DNA reads as TGTGCCAGCAGTCTCCCGGGGGGAGGGACTGAAGCTTTCTTT.

The rearrangement uses TRBV19 and TRBJ1-2; no clear D. Trimming took 5 bases from V and 2 from J, leaving 6 bases between them. CDR1 is LNHDA and CDR2 is SQIVND in the germline V gene (reference sequence). The CDR3 is 12 residues long. The CDR3 spells CASSLKNYGYTF. CDR3 sequence (DNA): TGTGCCAGTAGTCTAAAAAACTATGGCTACACCTTC.

This chain uses TRBV18 with TRBJ1-3; D perhaps matches TRBD1 (5 bases). This CDR3 is 15 amino acids long. Trimming removed 2 bases from V and 3 bases from J, with 11 bases in between. Germline CDR1 and CDR2: KGHSH and LQKENI. CDR3 protein: CASSPTRQGGNTIYF. In DNA, the CDR3 is TGTGCCAGCTCACCAACCCGGCAGGGTGGAAACACCATATATTTT.

The chain has TRBV30 and TRBJ1-2, with 8 bases matching TRBD1. Trimming at V came to 3 bases and at J to 0 bases, leaving 18 bases not matched to a gene. CDR1 and CDR2 from the germline V gene are GTSNPN and SVGIG (reference sequence). The CDR3 has 19 residues. DNA for the CDR3: TGTGCCTGGAGCCTAACCTTTCGGACAGGGAAAGGTACTAACTATGGCTACACCTTC. The encoded protein is CAWSLTFRTGKGTNYGYTF.

The CDR3 DNA is TGTGCCATCAGTGAGCAGAGCGGGAGGAACACCGGGGAGCTGTTTTTT. Protein sequence: CAISEQSGRNTGELFF. The V gene is TRBV10-3, the J gene TRBJ2-2; TRBD2 aligns across 8 bases. V was clipped by 2 bases and J by 1 base; unmatched bases: 3. Germline CDR1 is ENHRY and CDR2 is SYGVKD. CDR3 size: 16 residues.